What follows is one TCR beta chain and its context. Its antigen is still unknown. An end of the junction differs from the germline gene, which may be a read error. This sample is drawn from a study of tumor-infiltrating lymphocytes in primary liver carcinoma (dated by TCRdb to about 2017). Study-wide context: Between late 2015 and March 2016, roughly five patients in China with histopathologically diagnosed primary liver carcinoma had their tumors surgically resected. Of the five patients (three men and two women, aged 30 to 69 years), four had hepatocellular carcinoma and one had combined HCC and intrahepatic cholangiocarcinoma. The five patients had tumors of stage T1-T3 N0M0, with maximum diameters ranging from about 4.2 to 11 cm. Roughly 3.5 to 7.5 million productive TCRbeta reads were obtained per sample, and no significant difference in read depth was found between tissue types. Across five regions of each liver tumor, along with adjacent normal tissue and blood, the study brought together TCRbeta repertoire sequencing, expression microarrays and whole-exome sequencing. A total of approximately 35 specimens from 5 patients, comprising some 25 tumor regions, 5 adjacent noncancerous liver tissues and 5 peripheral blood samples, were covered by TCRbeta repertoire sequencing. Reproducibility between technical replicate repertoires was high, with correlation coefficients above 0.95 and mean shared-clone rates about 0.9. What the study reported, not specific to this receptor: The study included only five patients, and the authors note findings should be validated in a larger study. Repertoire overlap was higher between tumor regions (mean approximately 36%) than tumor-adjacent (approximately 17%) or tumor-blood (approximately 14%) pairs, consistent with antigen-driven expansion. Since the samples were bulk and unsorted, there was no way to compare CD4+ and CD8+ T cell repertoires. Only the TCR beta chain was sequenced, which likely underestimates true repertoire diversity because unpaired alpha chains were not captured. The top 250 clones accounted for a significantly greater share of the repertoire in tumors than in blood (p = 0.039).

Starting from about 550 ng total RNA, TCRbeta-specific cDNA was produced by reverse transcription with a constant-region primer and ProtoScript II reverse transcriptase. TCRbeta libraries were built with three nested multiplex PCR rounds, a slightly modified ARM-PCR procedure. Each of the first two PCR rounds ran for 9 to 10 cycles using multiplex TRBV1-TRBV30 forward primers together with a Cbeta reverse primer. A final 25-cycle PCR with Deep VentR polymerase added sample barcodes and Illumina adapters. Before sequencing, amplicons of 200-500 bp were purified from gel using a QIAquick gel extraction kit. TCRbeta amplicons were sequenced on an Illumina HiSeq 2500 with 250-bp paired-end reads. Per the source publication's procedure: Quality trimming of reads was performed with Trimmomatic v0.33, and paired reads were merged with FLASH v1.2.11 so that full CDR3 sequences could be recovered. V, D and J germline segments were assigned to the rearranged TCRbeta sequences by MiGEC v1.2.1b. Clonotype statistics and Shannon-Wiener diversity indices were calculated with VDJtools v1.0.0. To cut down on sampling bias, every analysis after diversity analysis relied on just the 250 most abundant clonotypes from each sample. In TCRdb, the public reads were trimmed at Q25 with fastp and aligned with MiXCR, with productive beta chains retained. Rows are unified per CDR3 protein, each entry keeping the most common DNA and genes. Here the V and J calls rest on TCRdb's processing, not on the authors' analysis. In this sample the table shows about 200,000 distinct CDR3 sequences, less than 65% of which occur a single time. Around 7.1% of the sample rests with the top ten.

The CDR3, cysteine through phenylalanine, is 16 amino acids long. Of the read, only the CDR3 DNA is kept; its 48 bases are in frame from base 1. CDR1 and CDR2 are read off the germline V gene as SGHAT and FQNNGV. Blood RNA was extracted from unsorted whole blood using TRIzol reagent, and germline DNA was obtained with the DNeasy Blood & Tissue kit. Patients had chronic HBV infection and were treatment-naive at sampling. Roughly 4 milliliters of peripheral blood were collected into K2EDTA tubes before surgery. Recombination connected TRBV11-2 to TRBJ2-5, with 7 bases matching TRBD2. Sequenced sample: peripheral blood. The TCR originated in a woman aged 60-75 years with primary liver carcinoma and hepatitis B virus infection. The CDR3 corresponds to CANSYSRDGGRETQYF. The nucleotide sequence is TGTGCCAACAGCTACTCCCGTGATGGCGGGAGAGAGACCCAGTACTTC.